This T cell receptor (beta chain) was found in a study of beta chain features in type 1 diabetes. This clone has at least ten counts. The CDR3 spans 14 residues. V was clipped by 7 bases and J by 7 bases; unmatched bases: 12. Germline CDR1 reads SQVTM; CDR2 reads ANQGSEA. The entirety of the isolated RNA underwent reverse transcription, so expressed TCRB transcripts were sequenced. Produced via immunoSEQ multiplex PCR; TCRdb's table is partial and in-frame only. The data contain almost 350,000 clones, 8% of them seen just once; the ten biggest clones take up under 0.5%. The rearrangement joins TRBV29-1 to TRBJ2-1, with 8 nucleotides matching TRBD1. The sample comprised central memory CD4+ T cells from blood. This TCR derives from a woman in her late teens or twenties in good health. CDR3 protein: CSGRADRGWNEQFF. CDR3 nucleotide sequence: TGCAGCGGGAGAGCAGACAGGGGATGGAATGAGCAGTTCTTC.